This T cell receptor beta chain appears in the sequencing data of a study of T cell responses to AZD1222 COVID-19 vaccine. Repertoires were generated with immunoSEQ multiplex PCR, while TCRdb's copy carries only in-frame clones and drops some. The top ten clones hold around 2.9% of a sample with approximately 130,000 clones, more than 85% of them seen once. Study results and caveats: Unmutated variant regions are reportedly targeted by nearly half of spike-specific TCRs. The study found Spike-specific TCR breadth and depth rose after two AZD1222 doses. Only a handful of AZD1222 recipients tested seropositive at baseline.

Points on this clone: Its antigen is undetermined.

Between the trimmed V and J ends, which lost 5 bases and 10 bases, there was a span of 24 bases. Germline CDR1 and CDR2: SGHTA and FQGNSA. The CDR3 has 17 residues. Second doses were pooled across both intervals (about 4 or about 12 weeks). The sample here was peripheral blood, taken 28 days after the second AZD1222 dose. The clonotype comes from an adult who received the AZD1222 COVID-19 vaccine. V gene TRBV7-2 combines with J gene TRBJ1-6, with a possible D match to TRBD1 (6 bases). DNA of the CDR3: TGTGCCAGCAGCGCGGGGAAGGGGGGACGTCTCGCGTCACCCCTCCACTTT. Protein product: CASSAGKGGRLASPLHF. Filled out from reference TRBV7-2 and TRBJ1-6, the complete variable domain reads GAGVSQSPSNKVTEKGKDVELRCDPISGHTALYWYRQSLGQGLEFLIYFQGNSAPDKSGLPSDRFSAERTGGSVSTLTIQRTQQEDSAVYLCASSAGKGGRLASPLHFGNGTRLTVT.